This TCR beta chain was captured by sequencing in a study of shared clonotypes between healthy human individuals. Libraries were prepared by immunoSEQ multiplex PCR; TCRdb keeps only in-frame clonotypes and omits some of them. This table holds roughly 2.2 million clones, less than 95% found once. As to this clone: Other DNA sequences in the same sample also yield this CDR3.

Trimming took off 2 bases at V and 0 bases at J, with 7 bases between the two ends. Looked up from germline, CDR1 is MDHEN and CDR2 is SYDVKM. This CDR3 has 14 amino acids. This sequence originates from a man between 18 and 35 years old in good health. Some clones in this sample may be carry-over from other donors' samples. The chain employs TRBV28 and TRBJ1-2, with D uncertain. The sample comprised naive CD4+ T cells from PBMCs. Subset meaning: CD45RA+ positively selected. The CDR3 DNA is TGTGCCAGCAGTTTACCAGGACCTAACTATGGCTACACCTTC. Translation gives CASSLPGPNYGYTF.